The present entry profiles one T cell receptor (beta chain) with its context. Source study methods: Amplifying reference gene primers gave estimates of nucleated cell counts. Sequenced by immunoSEQ multiplex PCR; TCRdb stores in-frame clones only, minus some. V, J and clone size are those of that table, while D and trimming were read from the DNA. The sample holds 490,000 or so clones, more than 75% seen once. The CDR3 spans 16 residues. Trimming cost V 3 bases and J 2 bases, with 15 bases left between them. Germline V gene sequence: CDR1 MNHEY, CDR2 SMNVEV (reference sequence). The data belong to a study of blood T cell repertoires in COVID-19. For the study at large: The analysed material was cDNA or gDNA that came from T cells, B-cell-depleted T cells, or PBMCs.

The material sequenced was PBMCs or T cells enriched from blood (not recorded which). This sequence originates from a woman aged 40 to 49 who had recovered from COVID-19. This chain joins TRBV27 and TRBJ2-3; possibly TRBD2 for D (5 bases). Here the CDR3 reads CASSFHRNGDTDTQYF. The CDR3, as DNA: TGTGCCAGCAGTTTCCACAGAAACGGGGACACAGATACGCAGTATTTT.